This TCR beta chain originates from a study of early T cells in non-severe SARS-CoV-2 infection. TCRdb used MiXCR to reprocess the 5' RACE reads, holding one entry per CDR3 protein. This table holds tens of thousands of distinct CDR3 sequences, about 12% found once. The V gene's germline CDR1 is SGHNT and CDR2 YYREEE (reference sequence). V was cut by 7 bases and J by 5 bases, with 18 bases left in between. This CDR3 is 14 amino acids long. The sample comprised whole blood. The receptor comes from an adult who was a healthcare worker with PCR-confirmed SARS-CoV-2 infection or an uninfected control (not recorded which). The genes are TRBV5-4 and TRBJ2-5, with D maybe TRBD1 (6 bases). The CDR3 loop is CASGVFGGRETQYF. Written as DNA, the CDR3 is TGTGCCAGCGGAGTTTTTGGGGGCAGGGAGACCCAGTACTTC.